This T cell receptor (beta chain) was profiled in a study of metastatic and nonmetastatic thyroid tumors. Until they underwent thyroid surgery, no patient had received any treatment. V lost 4 bases and J 0 bases, leaving 10 bases between the germline ends. Germline CDR1 reads MGHRA; CDR2 reads YSYEKL. This CDR3 has 16 residues. Using MiXCR, TCRdb reanalyzed the PCR reads. The profile covers about 12,000 clones, with around 30% appearing a single time and 10% to 12% taken by the ten largest. The sequence was collected from a female donor with papillary thyroid cancer or a benign thyroid nodule (not recorded which). Some clones in this sample may be carry-over from other donors' samples. The rearrangement joins TRBV4-1 to TRBJ1-6; D is uncertain. Sequencing was done on a sample of tumor tissue. The CDR3 sequence: CASSLTQSSYNSPLHF. The DNA of the CDR3 is TGCGCCAGCAGCCTCACTCAGAGCTCCTATAATTCACCCCTCCACTTT.